This T cell receptor (beta chain) came from a study of blood T cells in healthy people across ages. Study observations and caveats: More naive CD4+ cells and higher diversity were found in long-lived than in aged donors. Unsorted PBMC input precluded a conclusive naive versus antigen-experienced comparison.

Those donating, healthy Caucasian individuals from Russia, were aged roughly 6 to 100. Primers used in a second PCR of about 6 to 11 cycles were a sample-barcoded 5' primer and a J-beta primer mix. TCRdb passed the 5' RACE reads through MiXCR, listing each CDR3 protein once. The sample consists of about 720,000 distinct CDR3 sequences, about a fifth of them appearing once. Germline V gene data show CDR1 as DFQATT and CDR2 as SNEGSKA (reference sequence). This CDR3 is 13 amino acids long. Trimming at V came to 5 bases and at J to 4 bases, leaving 5 bases not matched to a gene. The sample holds many counts of this clonotype. The antigen remains unidentified.

The J gene is TRBJ1-2, the V gene TRBV20-1; TRBD1 aligns across 9 bases. The sample was blood. The source is a man between 65 and 85 years old in good health. This CDR3 reads CSAHRDRVYGYTF. The CDR3 DNA sequence: TGCAGTGCTCACCGGGACAGGGTCTATGGCTACACCTTC.